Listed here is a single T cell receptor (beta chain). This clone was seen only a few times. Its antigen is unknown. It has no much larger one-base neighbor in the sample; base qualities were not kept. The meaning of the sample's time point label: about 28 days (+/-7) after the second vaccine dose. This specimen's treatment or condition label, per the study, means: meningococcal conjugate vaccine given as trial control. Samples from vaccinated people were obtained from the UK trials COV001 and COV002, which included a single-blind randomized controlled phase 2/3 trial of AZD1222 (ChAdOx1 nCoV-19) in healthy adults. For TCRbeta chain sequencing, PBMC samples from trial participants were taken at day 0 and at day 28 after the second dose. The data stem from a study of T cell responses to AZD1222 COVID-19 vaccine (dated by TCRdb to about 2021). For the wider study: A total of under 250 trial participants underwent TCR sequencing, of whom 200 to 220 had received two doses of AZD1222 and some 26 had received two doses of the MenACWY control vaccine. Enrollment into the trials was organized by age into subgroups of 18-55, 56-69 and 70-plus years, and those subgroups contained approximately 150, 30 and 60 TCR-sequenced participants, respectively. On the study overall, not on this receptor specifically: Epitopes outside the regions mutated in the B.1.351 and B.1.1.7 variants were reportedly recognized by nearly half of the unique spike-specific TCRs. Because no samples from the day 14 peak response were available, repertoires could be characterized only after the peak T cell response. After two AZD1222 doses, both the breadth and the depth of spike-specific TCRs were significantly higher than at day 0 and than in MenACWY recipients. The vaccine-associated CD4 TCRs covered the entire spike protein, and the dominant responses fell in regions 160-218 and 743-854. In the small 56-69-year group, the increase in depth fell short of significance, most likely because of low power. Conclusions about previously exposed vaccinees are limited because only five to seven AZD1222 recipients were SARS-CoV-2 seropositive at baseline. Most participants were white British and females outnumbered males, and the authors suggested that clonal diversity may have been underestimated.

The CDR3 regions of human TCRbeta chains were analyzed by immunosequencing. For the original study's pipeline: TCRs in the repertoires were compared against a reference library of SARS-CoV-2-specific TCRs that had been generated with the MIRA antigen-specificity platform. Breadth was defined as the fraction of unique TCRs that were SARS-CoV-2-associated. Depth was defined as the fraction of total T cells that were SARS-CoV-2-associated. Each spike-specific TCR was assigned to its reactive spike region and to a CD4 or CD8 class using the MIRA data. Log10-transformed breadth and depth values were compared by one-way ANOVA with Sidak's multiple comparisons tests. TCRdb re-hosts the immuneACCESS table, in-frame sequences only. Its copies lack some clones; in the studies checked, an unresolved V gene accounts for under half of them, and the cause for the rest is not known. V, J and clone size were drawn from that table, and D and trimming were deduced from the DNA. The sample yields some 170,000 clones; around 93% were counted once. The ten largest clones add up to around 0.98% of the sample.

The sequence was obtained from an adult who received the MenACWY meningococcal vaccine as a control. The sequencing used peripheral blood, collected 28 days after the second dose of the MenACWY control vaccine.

The nucleotide sequence is given as TGTGCCAGTAGTATATCCTCCGGGACAGGAAGCTCCTACGAGCAGTACTTC. This translates into CASSISSGTGSSYEQYF. This chain joins TRBV19 to TRBJ2-7, and 8 junction bases match TRBD1. The germline V gene (reference sequence) specifies LNHDA as CDR1 and SQIVND as CDR2. Taken from cysteine to phenylalanine, the CDR3 has 17 residues. Only CDR3 DNA remains: 51 bases, in frame from the first base. V loses 2 bases at its end and J loses 0 bases; junction bases beyond the gene matches: 9. Reference TRBV19 and TRBJ2-7 proteins supply the regions before and after the CDR3; the full variable domain is: DGGITQSPKYLFRKEGQNVTLSCEQNLNHDAMYWYRQDPGQGLRLIYYSQIVNDFQKGDIAEGYSVSREKKESFPLTVTSAQKNPTAFYLCASSISSGTGSSYEQYFGPGTRLTVT.